One and the same sample provided the 14 T cell receptor beta chains below, sequenced in a study of tumor and adjacent non-tumor tissue in lung cancer. The template was RNA from unsorted bulk tissue. A modified ARM-PCR protocol with three rounds of nested PCR amplified TCRbeta. MiXCR, run by TCRdb on the multiplex PCR reads, gives a single entry per CDR3 protein. The table includes around 86,000 distinct CDR3 sequences, roughly 72% detected once. Sequenced sample: lung tumor tissue. Receptor source: a woman aged 40 to 49 with non-small cell lung cancer.

This clonotype ranks as medium-sized (0.01 to 0.1%). V is TRBV29-1 and J is TRBJ1-4; 8 bases are a match to TRBD1. This CDR3 comprises 13 residues. The V gene's germline CDR1 is SQVTM and CDR2 ANQGSEA. The junction had 7 bases not matched to a gene; V was cut back by 3 bases and J by 10 bases. In DNA, the CDR3 is TGCAGCGTTGATCAGGGGGCCAGTGGAAAACTGTTTTTT. This translates into CSVDQGASGKLFF.

With regard to this clonotype: The junction shows a germline mismatch at one end, possibly a read error. The CDR3, as DNA: TGTGCCAACAGCAGCAGGGTGGCGGACACCCAGTACTTC. Amino acid sequence: CANSSRVADTQYF. The chain combines TRBV5-6 with TRBJ2-5; D might be TRBD1 (5 bases). CDR3 length equals 13 residues. Germline V gene sequence: CDR1 SGHDT, CDR2 YYEEEE.

As concerns this clonotype: In this CDR3 the conserved last residue, phenylalanine or tryptophan, is missing, so a read error is likely. The chain is built from TRBV11-2 and TRBJ1-2, with 8 bases identical to TRBD1. V was pared by 3 bases and J by 9 bases, with 9 bases of the junction left unmatched. Germline CDR1 is SGHAT and CDR2 is FQNNGV. There are 14 residues in the CDR3. CDR3 region: CASSLGTGKYSYTS. The CDR3 region has the DNA TGTGCCAGCAGCTTGGGGACAGGAAAGTATAGCTACACCTCC.

Regarding this clonotype: Here the CDR3 omits its conserved ending phenylalanine or tryptophan, so a read error is the likely source. The limits of the CDR3 on the DNA are not certain, so only TCRdb's listed CDR3 is given. This chain joins TRBV20-1 and TRBJ2-1; the table's D call, TRBD1, was not checked against the DNA. Per the germline V gene, CDR1 is DFQATT and CDR2 is SNEGSKA (reference sequence). Both ends counted, the CDR3 spans 15 residues. The CDR3 reads CSAKSPWGSYNEQFL.

This clonotype was counted a single time. Germline and junction disagree at one end, which may indicate a read error. The chain employs TRBV7-9 and TRBJ2-3; D perhaps matches TRBD1 (6 bases). Per germline, CDR1 SEHNR and CDR2 FQNEAQ (reference sequence). This CDR3 comprises 15 residues. The CDR3 DNA reads TGTGCCAGCAGTTTGGGACACCCTTACACAGGTACGCAGTATTTT. It yields the protein CASSLGHPYTGTQYF.

This clonotype came up a few times. The junction does not match germline at one end; this may be a read error. The rearrangement uses TRBV11-2 and TRBJ2-3; the D gene is possibly TRBD1 (6 bases). The CDR3 length is 15 residues. Per germline, CDR1 SGHAT and CDR2 FQNNGV. The CDR3 loop is CATSTRTASIDTQYF. The CDR3 DNA sequence: TGTGCCACCAGCACTCGGACAGCCAGCATAGATACGCAGTATTTT.

In the case of this clonotype: No conserved phenylalanine or tryptophan is present at the end of the CDR3, so a read error is the likely explanation. The V and J genes are TRBV11-2 and TRBJ2-1, with D perhaps matching TRBD2 (6 bases). This CDR3 contains 14 residues. V lost 4 bases and J 7 bases, leaving 14 bases between the germline ends. Per the germline V gene, CDR1 is SGHAT and CDR2 is FQNNGV. Here the CDR3 reads CASSWTNGNNEQFY. The CDR3 nucleotides are TGTGCCAGCAGCTGGACTAATGGAAATAATGAGCAGTTCTAC.

On this clonotype itself: Its ends do not fully match the called genes, so a read error is possible. The V gene is TRBV4-1, the J gene TRBJ2-1; a possible D gene is TRBD1 (5 bases). CDR1 is MGHRA and CDR2 is YSYEKL in the germline V gene. The CDR3 runs 15 residues. CDR3 sequence: CACRMGQGTYNEQFF. DNA for the CDR3: TGCGCCTGCAGGATGGGGCAGGGAACCTACAATGAGCAGTTCTTC.

The chain links TRBV21-1 to TRBJ1-1. TRBV21-1 is assigned pseudogene status. The CDR3 contains 17 residues. The CDR3 nucleotides read TGTGCCAGCAGCAATCTTACTCCCGGCCACCTGAGCACTGAAGCTTTCTTT. Its protein product is CASSNLTPGHLSTEAFF.

Remarks on this clonotype: This may be a read error, as it is one base from a much larger clone. The rearrangement links TRBV6-4 to TRBJ2-3, with 10 bases aligning to TRBD2. The CDR3 spans 14 residues. Germline lookup yields CDR1 MRHNA and CDR2 SNTAGT. The V and J ends lost 7 bases and 6 bases, in that order; junction bases with no gene match: 7. The CDR3 region is CASNESGGADTQYF. The CDR3 region has the DNA TGTGCCAGCAATGAGAGCGGGGGGGCGGATACGCAGTATTTT.

This sequence joins TRBV4-2 and TRBJ1-5; D ambiguous. Germline V gene lookup returns CDR1 LGHNA and CDR2 YNFKEQ. The CDR3 totals 14 residues. V was clipped by 0 bases and J by 4 bases, with 7 bases between them. The CDR3 nucleotides read TGTGCCAGCAGCCAAGATTGTCCGAATCAGCCCCAGCATTTT. This translates into CASSQDCPNQPQHF.

This clonotype was recorded once. The CDR3 end shows no conserved phenylalanine or tryptophan, and so a read error is likely. The chain couples TRBV29-1 to TRBJ2-7; 8 positions agree with TRBD1. In germline, CDR1 is SQVTM, CDR2 ANQGSEA. V trimming: 2 bases; J trimming: 4 bases; junction bases outside the gene matches: 10. The CDR3 totals 15 residues. In DNA form, the CDR3 reads TGCAGCGTTGAAAGCTGTGACAGGGGCAAGTACGAGCAGTACTCC. It encodes CSVESCDRGKYEQYS.

As concerns this clonotype: This sequence may be a read error, since a much larger clone differs from it by one base. The chain uses TRBV7-9 and TRBJ2-3; D remains ambiguous. Looked up from germline, CDR1 is SEHNR and CDR2 is FQNEAQ (reference sequence). Trimming cost V 1 base and J 8 bases, with 4 bases left between them. The CDR3 runs 11 residues. CDR3 loop: CASSLGTTQYF. Written as DNA, the CDR3 is TGTGCCAGCAGCTTAGGGACTACGCAGTATTTT.

Notes on this clonotype: A much larger clonotype is one base distant, so this may be a read error. J is TRBJ2-3 and V is TRBV20-1; D is ambiguous. V was shortened by 3 bases and J by 6 bases, with 13 bases between the two germline ends. This CDR3 comprises 13 residues. CDR1 is DFQATT and CDR2 is SNEGSKA in the germline V gene (reference sequence). CDR3 protein: CSASVPGRDTQYF. The CDR3 DNA is TGCAGTGCTAGTGTTCCCGGCAGGGATACGCAGTATTTT.